This TCR beta chain was captured in a study of memory CD4+ T cells and cytomegalovirus serostatus. Germline values: CDR1 MDHEN, CDR2 SYDVKM. The CDR3 sequence is 13 residues long. V lost 10 bases to trimming and J lost 3 bases, with 13 bases between them. The sort gate was single viable CD3+CD4+CD8-CD45RO+ cells for memory CD4+ T cells. Serostatus was set by detecting CMV pp150, pp28, p38, p52 IgG. On this clone: Its antigen is not identified.

Whole-study results and caveats: The CMV-associated TCR signature appears largely within the CD4+ memory repertoire.

This table comes from immunoSEQ multiplex PCR, and its TCRdb copy is limited to in-frame clones, with some not included. The table has 35,000 to 50,000 clones, around 72% seen once; the top ten hold less than 0.6%. The sample taken for sequencing was memory CD4+ T cells from blood. This rearrangement joins TRBV28 to TRBJ1-5; D might be TRBD1 (6 bases). This sequence originates from an adult in good health and CMV-seronegative. CDR3 in DNA: TGTGCCATCGAGGGGGGATACAATCAGCCCCAGCATTTT. Its translation: CAIEGGYNQPQHF.